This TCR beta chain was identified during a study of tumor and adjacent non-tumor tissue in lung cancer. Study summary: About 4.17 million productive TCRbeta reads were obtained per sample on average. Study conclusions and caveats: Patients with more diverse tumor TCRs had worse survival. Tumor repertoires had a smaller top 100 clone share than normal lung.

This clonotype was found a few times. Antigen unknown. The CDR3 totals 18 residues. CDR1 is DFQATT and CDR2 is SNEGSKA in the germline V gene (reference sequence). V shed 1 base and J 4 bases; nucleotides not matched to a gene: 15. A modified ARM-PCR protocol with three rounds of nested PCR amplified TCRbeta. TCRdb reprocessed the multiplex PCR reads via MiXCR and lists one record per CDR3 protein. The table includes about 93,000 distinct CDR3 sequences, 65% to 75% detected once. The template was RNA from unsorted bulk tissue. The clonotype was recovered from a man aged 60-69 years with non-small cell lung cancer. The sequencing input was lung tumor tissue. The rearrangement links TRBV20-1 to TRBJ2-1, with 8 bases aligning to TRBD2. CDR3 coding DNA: TGCAGTGCTAGAGGCCGGCCGGGGGGGGGCTTAAGTTACAATGAGCAGTTCTTC. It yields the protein CSARGRPGGGLSYNEQFF.